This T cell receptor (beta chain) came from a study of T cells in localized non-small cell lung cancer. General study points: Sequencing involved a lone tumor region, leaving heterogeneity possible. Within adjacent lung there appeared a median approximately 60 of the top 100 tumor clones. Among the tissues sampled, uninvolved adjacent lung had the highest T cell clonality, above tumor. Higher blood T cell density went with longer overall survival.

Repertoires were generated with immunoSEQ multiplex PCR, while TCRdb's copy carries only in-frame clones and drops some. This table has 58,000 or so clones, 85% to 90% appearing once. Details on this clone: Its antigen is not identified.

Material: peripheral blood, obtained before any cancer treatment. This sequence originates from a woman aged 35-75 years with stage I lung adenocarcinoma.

The CDR3 DNA is TGTGCCAGTAGTAGGGCAGATGCAAACTACGAGCAGTACTTC. This translates into CASSRADANYEQYF. This chain joins TRBV19 and TRBJ2-7; no clear D. The CDR3 is made up of 14 amino acids. CDR1 LNHDA and CDR2 SQIVND come from the germline V gene (reference sequence). Trimming removed 4 bases from V and 3 bases from J, with 13 bases in between.